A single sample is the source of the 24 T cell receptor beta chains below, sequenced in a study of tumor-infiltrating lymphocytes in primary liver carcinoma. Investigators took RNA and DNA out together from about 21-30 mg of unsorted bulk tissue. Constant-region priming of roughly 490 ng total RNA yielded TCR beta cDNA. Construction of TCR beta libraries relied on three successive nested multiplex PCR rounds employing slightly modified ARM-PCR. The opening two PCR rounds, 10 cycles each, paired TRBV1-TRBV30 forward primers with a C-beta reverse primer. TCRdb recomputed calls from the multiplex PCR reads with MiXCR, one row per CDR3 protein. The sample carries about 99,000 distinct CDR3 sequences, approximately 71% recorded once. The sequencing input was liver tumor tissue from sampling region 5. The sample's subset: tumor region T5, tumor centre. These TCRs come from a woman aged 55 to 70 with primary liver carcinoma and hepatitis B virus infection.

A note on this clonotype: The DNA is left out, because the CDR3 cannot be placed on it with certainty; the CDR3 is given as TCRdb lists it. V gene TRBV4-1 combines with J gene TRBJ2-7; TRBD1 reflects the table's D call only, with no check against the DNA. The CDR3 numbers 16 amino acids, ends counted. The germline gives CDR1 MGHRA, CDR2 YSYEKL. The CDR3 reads CASSQSVGQGARGQYF.

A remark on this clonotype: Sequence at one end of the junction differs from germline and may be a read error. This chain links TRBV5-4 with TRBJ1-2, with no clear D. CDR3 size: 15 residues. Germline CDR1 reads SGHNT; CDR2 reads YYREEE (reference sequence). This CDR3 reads CASSSRTGDNNGYTF. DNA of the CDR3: TGTGCCAGCAGCTCACGGACTGGGGATAACAATGGCTACACCTTC. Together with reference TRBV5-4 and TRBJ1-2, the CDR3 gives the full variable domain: ETGVTQSPTHLIKTRGQQVTLRCSSQSGHNTVSWYQQALGQGPQFIFQYYREEENGRGNFPPRFSGLQFPNYSSELNVNALELDDSALYLCASSSRTGDNNGYTFGSGTRLTVV.

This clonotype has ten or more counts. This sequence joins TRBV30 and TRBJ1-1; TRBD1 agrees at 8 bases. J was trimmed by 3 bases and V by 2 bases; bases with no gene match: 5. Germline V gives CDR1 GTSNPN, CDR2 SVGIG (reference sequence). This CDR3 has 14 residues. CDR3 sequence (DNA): TGTGCCTGGAGTAGGGGCAGGGGGCACACTGAAGCTTTCTTT. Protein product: CAWSRGRGHTEAFF.

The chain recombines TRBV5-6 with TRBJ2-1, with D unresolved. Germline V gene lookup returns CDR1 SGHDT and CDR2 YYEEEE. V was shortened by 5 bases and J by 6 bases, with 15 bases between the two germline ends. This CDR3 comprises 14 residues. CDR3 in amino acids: CASSFQNGTNEQFF. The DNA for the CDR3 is TGTGCCAGCAGTTTCCAGAATGGTACCAATGAGCAGTTCTTC.

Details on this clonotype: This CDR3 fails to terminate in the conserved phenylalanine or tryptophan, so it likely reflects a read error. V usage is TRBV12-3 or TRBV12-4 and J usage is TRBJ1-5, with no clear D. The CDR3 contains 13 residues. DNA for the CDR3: TGTGCAAGCAGTCTGTTTAAGTGTAGTACCCAGCATCTT. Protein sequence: CASSLFKCSTQHL.

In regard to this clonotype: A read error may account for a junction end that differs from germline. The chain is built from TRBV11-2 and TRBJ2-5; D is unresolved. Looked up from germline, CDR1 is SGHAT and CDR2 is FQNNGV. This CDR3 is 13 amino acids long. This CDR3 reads CASSSISQETQYF. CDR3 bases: TGCGCCAGCAGCTCGATATCACAAGAGACCCAGTACTTC.

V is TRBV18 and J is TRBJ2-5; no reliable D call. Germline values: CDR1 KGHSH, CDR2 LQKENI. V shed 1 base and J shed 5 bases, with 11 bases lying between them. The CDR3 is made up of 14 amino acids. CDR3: CASSPRATPETQYF. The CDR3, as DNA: TGTGCCAGCTCACCACGTGCTACCCCCGAGACCCAGTACTTC. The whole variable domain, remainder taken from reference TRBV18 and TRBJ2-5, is NAGVMQNPRHLVRRRGQEARLRCSPMKGHSHVYWYRQLPEEGLKFMVYLQKENIIDESGMPKERFSAEFPKEGPSILRIQQVVRGDSAAYFCASSPRATPETQYFGPGTRLLVL.

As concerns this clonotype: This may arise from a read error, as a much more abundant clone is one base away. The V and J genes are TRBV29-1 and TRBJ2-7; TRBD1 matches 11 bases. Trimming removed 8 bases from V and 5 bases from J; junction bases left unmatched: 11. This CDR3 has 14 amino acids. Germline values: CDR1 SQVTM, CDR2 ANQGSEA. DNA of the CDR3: TGCAGCATTGTGGGGGGACAGGGGGTCGACGAGCAGTACTTC. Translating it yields CSIVGGQGVDEQYF.

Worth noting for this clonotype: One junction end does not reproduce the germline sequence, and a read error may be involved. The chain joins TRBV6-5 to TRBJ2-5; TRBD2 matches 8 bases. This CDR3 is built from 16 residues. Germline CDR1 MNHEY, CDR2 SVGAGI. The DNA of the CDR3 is TGTGCCAGCAGTTACTCAGTGGGACTAGATGGGGAGACCCAGTCCTTC. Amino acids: CASSYSVGLDGETQSF.

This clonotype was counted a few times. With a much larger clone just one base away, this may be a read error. The CDR3 sequence is CASNLGAMGTNEKLFF. Written as DNA, the CDR3 is TGCGCCAGCAACCTCGGTGCGATGGGAACTAATGAAAAACTGTTTTTT. The genes are TRBV5-1 and TRBJ1-4; D not resolved. The CDR3 is made up of 16 amino acids. V was cut by 6 bases and J by 1 base, with 16 bases left in between. Looked up from germline, CDR1 is SGHRS and CDR2 is YFSETQ.

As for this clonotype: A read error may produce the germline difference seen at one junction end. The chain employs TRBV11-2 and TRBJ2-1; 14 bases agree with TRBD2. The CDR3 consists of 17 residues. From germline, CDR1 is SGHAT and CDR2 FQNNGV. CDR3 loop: CASGSRLAGGPGDGQLF. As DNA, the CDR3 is TGTGCCAGCGGCAGCAGACTAGCGGGAGGGCCGGGGGATGGGCAGTTATTC.

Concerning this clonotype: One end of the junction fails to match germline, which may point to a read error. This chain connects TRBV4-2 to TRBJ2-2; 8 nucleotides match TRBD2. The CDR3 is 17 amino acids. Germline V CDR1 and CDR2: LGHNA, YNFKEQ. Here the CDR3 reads CASSPRELAVSTEELFF. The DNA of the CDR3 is TGTGCCAGCAGCCCCCGGGAACTAGCGGTGAGCACCGAGGAGCTGTTTTTT.

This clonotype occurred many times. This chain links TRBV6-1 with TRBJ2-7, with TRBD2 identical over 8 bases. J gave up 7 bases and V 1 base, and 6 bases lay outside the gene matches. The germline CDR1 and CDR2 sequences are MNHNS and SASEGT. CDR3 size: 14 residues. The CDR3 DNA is TGTGCCAGCAGTGAAGTTGCGGGAGGAAGAGAGCAGTACTTC. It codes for CASSEVAGGREQYF.

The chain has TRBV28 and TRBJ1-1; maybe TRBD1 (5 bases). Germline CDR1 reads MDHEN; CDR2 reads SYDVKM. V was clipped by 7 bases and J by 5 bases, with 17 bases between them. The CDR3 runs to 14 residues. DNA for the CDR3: TGTGCCAGCAAATCCGCGGGGCGACGGACTGAAGCTTTCTTT. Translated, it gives CASKSAGRRTEAFF.

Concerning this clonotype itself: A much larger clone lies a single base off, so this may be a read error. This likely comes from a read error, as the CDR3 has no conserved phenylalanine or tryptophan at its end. The chain's CDR3 is CASSYGRAHTDTQYV. For the CDR3, the DNA is TGTGCCAGCAGTTACGGGCGGGCTCATACGGATACGCAGTATGTT. The J gene is TRBJ2-3, the V gene TRBV6-1; tentative D call: TRBD2 (5 bases). Per the germline V gene, CDR1 is MNHNS and CDR2 is SASEGT. The CDR3 totals 15 residues. V was cut by 5 bases and J by 6 bases, with 18 bases left in between.

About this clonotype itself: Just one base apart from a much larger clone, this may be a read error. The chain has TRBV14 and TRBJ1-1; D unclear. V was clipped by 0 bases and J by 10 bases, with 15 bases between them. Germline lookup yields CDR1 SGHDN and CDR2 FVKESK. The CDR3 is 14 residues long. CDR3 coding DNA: TGTGCCAGCAGCCAAGATTTCGCCGGTATGGGAGCTTTCTTT. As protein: CASSQDFAGMGAFF.

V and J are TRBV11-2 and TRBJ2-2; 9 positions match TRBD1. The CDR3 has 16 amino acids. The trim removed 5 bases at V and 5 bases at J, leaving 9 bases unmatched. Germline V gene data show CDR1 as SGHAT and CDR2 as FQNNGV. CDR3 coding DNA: TGTGCCAGCAGCCTACCCGGACAGGGGAGTACCGGGGAGCTGTTTTTT. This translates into CASSLPGQGSTGELFF.

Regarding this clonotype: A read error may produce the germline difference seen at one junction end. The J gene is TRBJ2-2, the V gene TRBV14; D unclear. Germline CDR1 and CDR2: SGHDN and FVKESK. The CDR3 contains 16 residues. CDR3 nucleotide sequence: TGTGCCAACAGCCAAGCAATGGCCGCGAACACTGGGGAGCTGTTTTTT. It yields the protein CANSQAMAANTGELFF. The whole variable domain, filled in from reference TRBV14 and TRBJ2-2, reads EAGVTQFPSHSVIEKGQTVTLRCDPISGHDNLYWYRRVMGKEIKFLLHFVKESKQDESGMPNNRFLAERTGGTYSTLKVQPAELEDSGVYFCANSQAMAANTGELFFGEGSRLTVL.

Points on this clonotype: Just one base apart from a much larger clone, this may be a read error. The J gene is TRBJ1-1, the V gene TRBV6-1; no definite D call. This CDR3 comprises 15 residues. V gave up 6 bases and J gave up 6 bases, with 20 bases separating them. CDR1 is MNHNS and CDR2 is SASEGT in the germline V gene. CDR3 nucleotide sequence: TGTGCCAGCAGCGCGGGAGTGGCTGGGAATCCTGAAGCTTTCTTT. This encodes CASSAGVAGNPEAFF.

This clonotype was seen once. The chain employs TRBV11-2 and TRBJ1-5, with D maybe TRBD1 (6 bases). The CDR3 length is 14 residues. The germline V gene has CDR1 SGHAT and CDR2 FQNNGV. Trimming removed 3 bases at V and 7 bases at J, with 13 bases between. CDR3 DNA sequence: TGTGCCAGCAGCTTCGCAGGGGATGGCCAGCCCCAGCATTTT. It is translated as CASSFAGDGQPQHF.

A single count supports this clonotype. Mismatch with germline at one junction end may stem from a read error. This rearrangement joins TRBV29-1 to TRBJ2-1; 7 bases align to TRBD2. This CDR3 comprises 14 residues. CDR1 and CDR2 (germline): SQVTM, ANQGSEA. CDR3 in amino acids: CRGKRGSSYNEQLF. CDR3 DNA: TGCCGCGGCAAGCGGGGCAGCTCCTACAATGAGCAGCTCTTC.

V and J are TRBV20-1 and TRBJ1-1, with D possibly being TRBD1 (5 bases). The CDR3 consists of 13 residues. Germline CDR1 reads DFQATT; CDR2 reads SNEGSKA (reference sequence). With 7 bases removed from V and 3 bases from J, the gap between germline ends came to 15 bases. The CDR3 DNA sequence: TGCAGTGTAGGGGATTCATTGGACACTGAAGCTTTCTTT. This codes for CSVGDSLDTEAFF.

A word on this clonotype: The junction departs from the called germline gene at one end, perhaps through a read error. The CDR3 reads CASSWGAIPQYF. CDR3 nucleotides: TGTGCTAGCAGTTGGGGGGCTATACCGCAGTATTTT. This chain connects TRBV12-3 or TRBV12-4 to TRBJ2-3, with D perhaps matching TRBD1 or TRBD2 (6 bases each). The CDR3 runs to 12 residues.

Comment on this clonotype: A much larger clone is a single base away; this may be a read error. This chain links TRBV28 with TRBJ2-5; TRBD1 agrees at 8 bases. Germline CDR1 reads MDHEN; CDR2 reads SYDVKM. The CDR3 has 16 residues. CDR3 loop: CAGSLADRGVRETQYF. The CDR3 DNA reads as TGTGCCGGCAGTTTAGCAGACAGGGGAGTTCGGGAGACCCAGTACTTC. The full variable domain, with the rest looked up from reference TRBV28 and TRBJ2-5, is DVKVTQSSRYLVKRTGEKVFLECVQDMDHENMFWYRQDPGLGLRLIYFSYDVKMKEKGDIPEGYSVSREKKERFSLILESASTNQTSMYLCAGSLADRGVRETQYFGPGTRLLVL.